A single sample gave rise to the 19 T cell receptor beta chains below, sequenced in a study of T cells in Graves' hyperthyroidism and ophthalmopathy. Amplification targeted TCR beta CDR3 regions from RNA transcripts. The TCR CDR3 first-round RT-PCR relied on the HTBI primer set. One entry per CDR3 protein, called by TCRdb with MiXCR from the multiplex PCR reads. The table includes hundreds of thousands of distinct CDR3 sequences, roughly 14% detected once. Sample: blood. The receptors shown here come from a woman aged 40 to 50 with Graves' ophthalmopathy.

J is TRBJ1-5 and V is TRBV19; 8 positions agree with TRBD1. Germline CDR1 reads LNHDA; CDR2 reads SQIVND (reference sequence). The ends lost 6 bases at V and 7 bases at J; junction bases unmatched: 8. CDR3 length: 14 residues. The CDR3 sequence: CASSSGTGGQPQHF. The CDR3, as DNA: TGTGCCAGTAGCTCCGGGACAGGAGGGCAGCCCCAGCATTTT.

V and J are TRBV4-3 and TRBJ2-7, with 7 bases aligning to TRBD2. CDR3 length: 16 amino acids. J lost 6 bases, V lost 4 bases, and 15 bases had no gene match. The germline CDR1 and CDR2 sequences are LGHNA and YSLEER. CDR3 in amino acids: CASSPDRDGRFREQYF. The CDR3, as DNA: TGCGCCAGCAGCCCCGATAGGGACGGGAGGTTTCGCGAGCAGTACTTC.

The sample holds many counts of this clonotype. The chain is built from TRBV25-1 and TRBJ1-5; possible D gene TRBD1, 5 bases. The CDR3 covers 13 residues. Germline assignment: CDR1 MGHDK and CDR2 SYGVNS. V was shortened by 8 bases and J by 3 bases, with 11 bases between the two germline ends. CDR3 bases: TGTGCCAGCGCTCAGGGCTACAATCAGCCCCAGCATTTT. Amino acid sequence: CASAQGYNQPQHF.

CDR3 loop: CASSFRGLINTEAFF. CDR3 bases: TGTGCCAGCAGTTTCAGGGGGTTAATCAACACTGAAGCTTTCTTT. The genes are TRBV12-3 or TRBV12-4 and TRBJ1-1; 7 positions match TRBD1. There are 15 residues in the CDR3. Trimming removed 3 bases from V and 2 bases from J; junction bases left unmatched: 6.

As regards this clonotype: One base away lies a much larger clone, so this may be a sequencing read error. The genes are TRBV12-3 or TRBV12-4 and TRBJ2-7; D call uncertain. Trimming removed 3 bases at V and 6 bases at J, with 12 bases between. The CDR3 spans 13 residues. CDR3 sequence (DNA): TGTGCCAGCAGTTTTCAGGTGAACTGCGAGCAGTACTTC. Protein sequence: CASSFQVNCEQYF.

The chain combines TRBV29-1 with TRBJ1-2; D gene uncertain. The V and J ends lost 4 bases and 5 bases respectively, with 8 bases between them. The CDR3 length is 11 residues. CDR1 and CDR2 (germline): SQVTM, ANQGSEA. The CDR3 protein is CSVVGVYGYTF. The DNA of the CDR3 is TGCAGCGTTGTAGGAGTTTATGGCTACACCTTC.

This clonotype has just a few counts. The chain couples TRBV24-1 to TRBJ2-5; the match to TRBD2 covers 9 bases. In germline, CDR1 is KGHDR, CDR2 SFDVKD. This CDR3 contains 14 residues. Trimming took 7 bases from V and 1 from J; bases not matched to a gene: 3. For the CDR3, the DNA is TGTGCCACCAGCTCTAGCGGGATCCAAGAGACCCAGTACTTC. This sequence encodes CATSSSGIQETQYF.

This clonotype has only a few counts. V usage is TRBV11-2 and J usage is TRBJ1-1; D not certain. V was trimmed by 5 bases and J by 5 bases, leaving 12 bases between them. The CDR3 runs 13 residues. The germline gives CDR1 SGHAT, CDR2 FQNNGV. The CDR3 sequence is CASSPIYGTEAFF. CDR3 nucleotides: TGTGCCAGCAGCCCGATCTATGGAACTGAAGCTTTCTTT.

The J gene is TRBJ1-2, the V gene TRBV6-1; D possibly corresponds to TRBD1 (5 bases). The germline V and J ends were trimmed by 5 bases and 3 bases, with 13 bases remaining between them. CDR1 and CDR2 from the germline V gene are MNHNS and SASEGT. The CDR3 runs to 14 residues. CDR3 amino acids: CASSTGGVDYGYTF. The CDR3 DNA reads as TGTGCCAGCAGTACAGGAGGGGTGGACTATGGCTACACCTTC.

This clonotype came up a few times. V usage is TRBV2 and J usage is TRBJ2-1; D may be TRBD1 (5 bases). Germline assignment: CDR1 SNHLY and CDR2 FYNNEI. V was cut by 3 bases and J by 9 bases, with 15 bases left in between. The CDR3 contains 14 residues. This chain's CDR3 is CASSDNPKRGEQFF. CDR3 sequence (DNA): TGTGCCAGCAGTGATAACCCTAAAAGGGGTGAGCAGTTCTTC.

The chain uses TRBV27 and TRBJ1-1; D is unresolved. The CDR3 covers 14 residues. Trimming stripped 4 bases from V and 0 bases from J, with 9 bases between. Germline-derived CDR1 and CDR2 are MNHEY and SMNVEV (reference sequence). CDR3 protein: CASSSGSMNTEAFF. In DNA, the CDR3 is TGTGCCAGCAGTTCTGGGTCTATGAACACTGAAGCTTTCTTT.

This chain connects TRBV29-1 to TRBJ2-2; unclear D gene. This CDR3 has 10 amino acids. V lost 6 bases, J lost 4 bases, and 3 bases lay in between. Germline assignment: CDR1 SQVTM and CDR2 ANQGSEA. In DNA, the CDR3 is TGCAGCGTAGGCACCGGGGAGCTGTTTTTT. Translated, it gives CSVGTGELFF.

This chain joins TRBV28 and TRBJ1-1; 9 bases are shared with TRBD1. The V segment lost 4 bases and the J segment 1 base; nucleotides outside the gene matches: 10. The CDR3 is 17 amino acids. Germline V gene data show CDR1 as MDHEN and CDR2 as SYDVKM. The CDR3 DNA reads as TGTGCCAGCAGTTCGCCCGGGACAGGGAAGGCGAACACTGAAGCTTTCTTT. Translation: CASSSPGTGKANTEAFF.

Notes on this clonotype: Compared with germline, one end of the junction differs, possibly owing to a read error. The CDR3 DNA sequence: TGTGCCAGCAGTTCCCTAGGACAGGGCCAAGAGACCCAGCACTTC. Its translation is CASSSLGQGQETQHF. The chain links TRBV27 to TRBJ2-5, with TRBD1 matching over 8 bases. CDR3 length equals 15 residues. Germline V gene data show CDR1 as MNHEY and CDR2 as SMNVEV (reference sequence).

This clonotype was recorded at least ten times. The chain joins TRBV12-5 to TRBJ2-7; D remains ambiguous. Germline assignment: CDR1 LGHNT and CDR2 FRNRAP. The CDR3 consists of 16 residues. Trimming pared 0 bases from V and 6 bases from J, leaving 18 bases between. The CDR3 is CASGLVEPMAEGEQYF. The CDR3 DNA sequence: TGTGCTAGTGGTTTGGTAGAACCTATGGCAGAAGGCGAGCAGTACTTC.

This clonotype has at least ten counts. This rearrangement joins TRBV28 to TRBJ1-2; D not resolved. Germline CDR1 and CDR2: MDHEN and SYDVKM. The CDR3 totals 11 residues. Trimming shortened V by 4 bases and J by 14 bases, and 14 bases separated the two germline ends. For the CDR3, the DNA is TGTGCCAGCAGTTCGATCGGGTACCGGACCTTC. Translating it yields CASSSIGYRTF.

This clonotype was seen ten or more times. This chain connects TRBV12-3 or TRBV12-4 to TRBJ2-2; 8 bases are a match to TRBD2. The trim removed 10 bases at V and 8 bases at J, leaving 15 bases unmatched. The CDR3 extends over 15 amino acids. CDR3 residues: CATRRAGGHGGELFF. The DNA for the CDR3 is TGTGCCACCCGTAGGGCGGGGGGTCATGGGGGGGAGCTGTTTTTT.

The chain links TRBV12-3 or TRBV12-4 to TRBJ1-2, with 8 bases lining up with TRBD1. This CDR3 comprises 16 residues. The V and J ends lost 8 bases and 4 bases, in that order; junction bases with no gene match: 15. The CDR3 bases are TGTGCCAGCCGGCCCCCAGCCAGGACAGGGCGCTATGGCTACACCTTC. Translating it yields CASRPPARTGRYGYTF.

The table lists this clonotype with a few counts. The V call is TRBV30, the J call TRBJ2-4, with 8 bases aligning to TRBD2. J gave up 0 bases and V 4 bases, and 2 bases lay outside the gene matches. This CDR3 is built from 14 residues. The germline CDR1 and CDR2 sequences are GTSNPN and SVGIG (reference sequence). The CDR3 protein is CAWTGRGAKNIQYF. Written as DNA, the CDR3 is TGTGCCTGGACCGGGAGGGGAGCCAAAAACATTCAGTACTTC.